A single sample is the source of the 22 T cell receptor beta chains below, sequenced in a study of blood T cell repertoires in COVID-19. Repertoires were generated with immunoSEQ multiplex PCR, while TCRdb's copy carries only in-frame clones and drops some. The sample gives 220,000 or so clones, 82% of which show up once; 3% to 4% is in the top ten. Sequencing used PBMCs or T cells enriched from blood (not recorded which). Receptors were obtained from a woman aged 55-70 years who had recovered from COVID-19.

In its sample, this clone was seen a few times. V is TRBV27 and J is TRBJ1-2, with 7 bases fitting TRBD1. The V segment lost 1 base and the J segment 4 bases; nucleotides outside the gene matches: 3. From germline, CDR1 is MNHEY and CDR2 SMNVEV (reference sequence). The CDR3 covers 14 residues. The CDR3: CASSLYRTGYGYTF. The CDR3, as DNA: TGTGCCAGCAGTTTATATAGGACAGGCTATGGCTACACCTTC.

The CDR3 region is CASSLEGGTPNSPLHF. As DNA, the CDR3 is TGTGCCAGCAGCTTAGAAGGGGGCACCCCTAATTCACCCCTCCACTTT. J is TRBJ1-6 and V is TRBV11-2; 7 nucleotides match TRBD1. With 0 bases clipped from V and 6 bases from J, the junction kept 5 bases outside the gene matches. CDR3 length equals 16 residues. The germline V gene has CDR1 SGHAT and CDR2 FQNNGV.

The rearrangement joins TRBV7-3 to TRBJ1-2; 9 bases map to TRBD1. Germline V CDR1 and CDR2: SGHTA, FQGTGA. The CDR3 is 14 amino acids. J was trimmed by 6 bases and V by 5 bases; bases with no gene match: 7. In DNA, the CDR3 is TGTGCCAGCAGCAAGACAGGGACAGGGAATGGCTACACCTTC. Translation: CASSKTGTGNGYTF.

In DNA form, the CDR3 reads TGTGCCAGCAGCCGCCTCGAGGGTTACGAGCAGTACTTC. Its translation: CASSRLEGYEQYF. This sequence joins TRBV11-1 and TRBJ2-7; TRBD2 is a possible D gene (5 bases). V shed 5 bases and J shed 4 bases, with 12 bases lying between them. Germline CDR1 SGHAT, CDR2 FQDESV (reference sequence). The CDR3 totals 13 residues.

The V call is TRBV7-2, the J call TRBJ1-6; D is unclear. V lost 5 bases and J 8 bases, leaving 7 bases between the germline ends. In germline, CDR1 is SGHTA, CDR2 FQGNSA. CDR3 length: 12 residues. CDR3 loop: CASSGNYSPLHF. The CDR3 nucleotides are TGTGCCAGCAGCGGCAATTATTCACCCCTCCACTTT.

This clone was counted only a few times. This chain links TRBV11-2 with TRBJ2-7; D perhaps matches TRBD2 (6 bases). CDR3 length: 15 residues. Trimming shortened V by 0 bases and J by 4 bases, and 13 bases separated the two germline ends. Per the germline V gene, CDR1 is SGHAT and CDR2 is FQNNGV. CDR3 DNA sequence: TGTGCCAGCAGCTTAGAGGGGACTTCTGTTTACGAGCAGTACTTC. Translation gives CASSLEGTSVYEQYF.

The gene calls are TRBV10-3 and TRBJ2-1; the match to TRBD1 covers 8 bases. The germline gives CDR1 ENHRY, CDR2 SYGVKD. Trimming removed 4 bases from V and 4 bases from J; junction bases left unmatched: 6. The CDR3 consists of 15 residues. The CDR3 is CAISVGTGGYNEQFF. In DNA form, the CDR3 reads TGTGCCATCAGTGTAGGGACAGGCGGTTACAATGAGCAGTTCTTC.

The V gene is TRBV6-2 or TRBV6-3, the J gene TRBJ2-1; 10 bases align to TRBD2. With V trimmed by 5 bases and J by 4 bases, 8 bases remained unmatched. Germline-derived CDR1 and CDR2 are MNHEY and SVGEGT. This CDR3 comprises 16 residues. The CDR3 is CASSDLAGAEYNEQFF. CDR3 nucleotide sequence: TGTGCCAGCAGTGATCTAGCGGGAGCCGAGTACAATGAGCAGTTCTTC.

The V and J genes are TRBV19 and TRBJ2-7, with TRBD1 matching 8 bases. Unmatched junction bases numbered 6, after V lost 3 bases and J lost 2 bases. CDR1 and CDR2 from the germline V gene are LNHDA and SQIVND (reference sequence). This CDR3 region has 15 residues. The CDR3 coding sequence is TGTGCCAGTAGTATGGCCCAGGGGGCGACCTACGAGCAGTACTTC. It is translated as CASSMAQGATYEQYF.

The rearrangement links TRBV6-2 or TRBV6-3 to TRBJ2-6; no reliable D call. This CDR3 contains 13 residues. Germline V gives CDR1 MNHEY, CDR2 SVGEGT. V was trimmed by 6 bases and J by 4 bases, leaving 7 bases between them. The CDR3 is CASSLLGANVLTF. CDR3 sequence (DNA): TGTGCCAGCAGCCTCCTCGGGGCCAACGTCCTGACTTTC.

The chain joins TRBV6-2 or TRBV6-3 to TRBJ2-4, with D perhaps TRBD1 (5 bases). V lost 2 bases and J lost 6, with 11 bases in between. The germline V gene encodes CDR1 MNHEY and CDR2 SVGEGT. This CDR3 comprises 14 residues. Here the CDR3 DNA reads TGTGCCAGCAGTTACAGTGGCAGGGTAAACATTCAGTACTTC. Protein product: CASSYSGRVNIQYF.

This rearrangement joins TRBV5-4 to TRBJ1-4; D remains ambiguous. Trimming removed 2 bases at V and 7 bases at J, with 12 bases between. The CDR3 has 14 residues. Germline CDR1 SGHNT, CDR2 YYREEE (reference sequence). In DNA form, the CDR3 reads TGTGCCAGCAGCTTAGGTACTCGGGGTGAAAAACTGTTTTTT. Translation: CASSLGTRGEKLFF.

The rearrangement links TRBV5-4 to TRBJ2-7; the D gene is possibly TRBD2 (6 bases). Between the trimmed V and J ends, which lost 1 base and 2 bases, there was a span of 10 bases. CDR1 and CDR2 from the germline V gene are SGHNT and YYREEE (reference sequence). The CDR3 is 14 residues long. The CDR3 DNA sequence: TGTGCCAGCAGCTTGCGGGGGTTAGCCTACGAGCAGTACTTC. It is translated as CASSLRGLAYEQYF.

J is TRBJ2-3 and V is TRBV7-9; 11 bases are shared with TRBD2. CDR1 and CDR2 from the germline V gene are SEHNR and FQNEAQ (reference sequence). V lost 1 base to trimming and J lost 0 bases; unmatched junction nucleotides: 9. This CDR3 region has 19 residues. Here the CDR3 reads CASSLVLAGDPFSTDTQYF. The CDR3 DNA sequence: TGTGCCAGCAGCTTAGTACTAGCGGGAGATCCGTTTAGCACAGATACGCAGTATTTT.

This clone has just a few counts. CDR3 loop: CATGTGYDTGELFF. The CDR3 region has the DNA TGTGCCACCGGGACAGGGTACGACACCGGGGAGCTGTTTTTT. The chain has TRBV6-5 and TRBJ2-2, with 9 bases that match TRBD1. Trimming cost V 10 bases and J 3 bases; bases outside gene matches: 6. This CDR3 has 14 residues. Germline V gene sequence: CDR1 MNHEY, CDR2 SVGAGI.

The V call is TRBV5-1, the J call TRBJ1-6; 7 bases match TRBD1. Germline loops: CDR1 SGHRS, CDR2 YFSETQ. V lost 0 bases, J lost 7 bases, and 4 bases stayed unmatched. This CDR3 spans 15 amino acids. CDR3 DNA sequence: TGCGCCAGCAGCTTGGAAGGCAGGGGGAATTCACCCCTCCACTTT. It codes for CASSLEGRGNSPLHF.

This clone has only one observation. The CDR3 DNA follows: TGTGCCAGTAGTTTGGACAGCTTTACCTCTGGGGCCAACGTCCTGACTTTC. Its protein is CASSLDSFTSGANVLTF. The chain is built from TRBV19 and TRBJ2-6, with D tentatively TRBD1 (6 bases). V lost 5 bases, J lost 0 bases, and 14 bases lay in between. There are 17 residues in the CDR3. Germline V gene sequence: CDR1 LNHDA, CDR2 SQIVND (reference sequence).

This clone is medium-sized in the sample. The gene calls are TRBV7-6 and TRBJ2-7, with 8 bases identical to TRBD2. J lost 3 bases, V lost 5 bases, and 12 bases had no gene match. Germline V gives CDR1 SGHVS, CDR2 FNYEAQ. This CDR3 has 16 residues. The CDR3 coding sequence is TGTGCCAGCAGCCCCTTCGTCGGGAGGGCGGTCTACGAGCAGTACTTC. Residues: CASSPFVGRAVYEQYF.

V and J are TRBV5-1 and TRBJ2-1, with D perhaps TRBD1 (6 bases). Trimming stripped 4 bases from V and 0 bases from J, with 11 bases between. Germline-derived CDR1 and CDR2 are SGHRS and YFSETQ. The CDR3 spans 15 residues. The CDR3 DNA follows: TGCGCCAGCAGCCAGCAGGGGTACTCCTACAATGAGCAGTTCTTC. This codes for CASSQQGYSYNEQFF.

The chain links TRBV27 to TRBJ1-6, with 7 bases identical to TRBD1. Germline V lookup: CDR1 MNHEY, CDR2 SMNVEV (reference sequence). After removal of 3 bases from V and 10 bases from J, the junction contained 6 bases not matched to a gene. There are 14 residues in the CDR3. The CDR3 DNA reads TGTGCCAGCAGTTTTGGTCAGGGGGAATCACCCCTCCACTTT. Translating gives CASSFGQGESPLHF.

V and J are TRBV4-2 and TRBJ2-1; TRBD2 aligns across 8 bases. Germline V CDR1 and CDR2: LGHNA, YNFKEQ. This CDR3 spans 16 amino acids. Trimming took 3 bases from V and 4 from J; bases not matched to a gene: 8. The CDR3 here is CASSQAAGDLYNEQFF. CDR3 coding DNA: TGTGCCAGCAGCCAGGCAGCGGGGGACCTATACAATGAGCAGTTCTTC.

The chain carries TRBV18 and TRBJ2-7, with D perhaps TRBD1 (6 bases). In germline, CDR1 is KGHSH, CDR2 LQKENI. Trimming removed 2 bases from V and 3 bases from J, with 17 bases in between. The CDR3 spans 16 residues. The CDR3 DNA reads as TGTGCCAGCTCACCAACTAAAGGACAGTATGACTACGAGCAGTACTTC. As protein: CASSPTKGQYDYEQYF.